This T cell receptor (beta chain) was captured in a study of T cell responses to AZD1222 COVID-19 vaccine (dated by TCRdb to the early 2020s). Background for the entire study: A total of just over 230 trial participants underwent TCR sequencing, of whom about 210 received two doses of AZD1222 and some 25 received two doses of the MenACWY control vaccine. Enrollment into the trials was organized by age into subgroups of 18-55, 56-69 and 70-plus years, and those subgroups contained roughly 150, 30 and 60 TCR-sequenced participants, respectively.

The CDR3 regions of human TCRbeta chains were analyzed by immunosequencing. The authors' pipeline ran thus. Repertoire TCRs were checked for matches against a reference library of SARS-CoV-2-specific TCRs that had been generated using the MIRA antigen-specificity platform. Breadth was defined as the fraction of unique TCRs that were SARS-CoV-2-associated. Depth was defined as the fraction of total T cells that were SARS-CoV-2-associated. Using the MIRA data, each spike-specific TCR was assigned both to the spike region to which the TCR was reactive and to a CD4 or CD8 class. Log10-transformed breadth and depth values were compared by one-way ANOVA with Sidak's multiple comparisons tests. TCRdb obtained this table from immuneACCESS and retained in-frame rearrangements with V and J assigned. These tables miss some clones; where compared with another copy, unresolved V genes account for less than half of the shortfall, and the remainder is unexplained. V, J and clone size are those of that table, while D and trimming were read from the DNA. The sample table contains 150,000 to 200,000 clones; only one count was recorded for around 92% of them. Of the sample, about 1.5% falls within the top ten clones.

The sample's time point label, decoded: about 28 days (+/-7) after the second vaccine dose. Because spike-specific TCR depth and breadth did not differ between the two schedules, AZD1222 recipients who got a second dose at roughly 4 weeks were pooled with those who got a second dose at roughly 12 weeks. Samples from vaccinated people were obtained from the UK trials COV001 and COV002, which included a single-blind randomized controlled phase 2/3 trial of AZD1222 (ChAdOx1 nCoV-19) in healthy adults. For TCRbeta chain sequencing, PBMC samples were collected from trial participants at day 0 and at day 28 after the second dose. Germline trimming: 4 bases from V, 2 bases from J; junction bases outside gene matches: 7. CDR3 length: 16 amino acids, cysteine to phenylalanine. Of the read, only the CDR3 DNA is kept; its 48 bases are in frame from base 1. CDR1 and CDR2 were assigned from the germline V gene (reference sequence) as LGHDT and YNNKEL.

Notes on this clone: Its recognized antigen is unknown. No quality values exist for individual bases; no much larger clone is one base distant.

The paper as a whole reports these results and caveats: Reportedly, almost half of the unique spike-specific TCRs recognized epitopes lying outside the regions that are mutated in the B.1.351 and B.1.1.7 variants. Because no day 14 peak-response samples were available, the repertoires could be characterized only after the peak T cell response. Participants were mostly white British and included more females than males, and it was suggested by the authors that clonal diversity may have been underestimated. The whole spike protein was spanned by vaccine-associated CD4 TCRs, and dominant responses were seen in regions 160-218 and 743-854. After two AZD1222 doses, spike-specific TCR breadth and depth were significantly higher than at day 0 and than in MenACWY recipients. Conclusions about previously exposed vaccinees are limited, since just 6 or 7 AZD1222 recipients were seropositive for SARS-CoV-2 at baseline. The 56-69-year group was small, and its depth increase did not reach significance, likely because of low power.

The rearranged chain carries TRBV3-1 (or the pseudogene TRBV3-2) and TRBJ1-3, and 8 junctional nucleotides match TRBD1. This specimen was peripheral blood, taken 28 days after the second AZD1222 dose. The TCR comes from an adult who received the AZD1222 COVID-19 vaccine. The CDR3 region: CASSPQRTGPGNTIYF. The bases are TGTGCCAGCAGCCCTCAGCGGACAGGGCCTGGAAACACCATATATTTT.